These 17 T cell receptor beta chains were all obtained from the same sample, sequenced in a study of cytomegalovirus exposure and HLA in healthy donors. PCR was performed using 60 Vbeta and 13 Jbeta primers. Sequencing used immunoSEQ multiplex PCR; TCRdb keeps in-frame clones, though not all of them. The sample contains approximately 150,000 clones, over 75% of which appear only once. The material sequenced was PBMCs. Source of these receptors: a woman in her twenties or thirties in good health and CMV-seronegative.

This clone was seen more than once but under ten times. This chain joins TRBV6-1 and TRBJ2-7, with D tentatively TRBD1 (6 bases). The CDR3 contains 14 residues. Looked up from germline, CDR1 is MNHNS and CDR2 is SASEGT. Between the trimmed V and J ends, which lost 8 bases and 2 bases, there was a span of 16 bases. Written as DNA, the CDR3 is TGTGCCAGCGTAGGGGGTCCAACCACCTACGAGCAGTACTTC. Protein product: CASVGGPTTYEQYF.

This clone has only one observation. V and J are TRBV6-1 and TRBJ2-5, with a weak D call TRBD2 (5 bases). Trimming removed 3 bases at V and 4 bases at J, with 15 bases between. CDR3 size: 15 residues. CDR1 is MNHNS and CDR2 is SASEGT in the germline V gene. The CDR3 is CASSDPGYARETQYF. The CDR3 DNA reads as TGTGCCAGCAGTGACCCGGGATATGCCAGAGAGACCCAGTACTTC.

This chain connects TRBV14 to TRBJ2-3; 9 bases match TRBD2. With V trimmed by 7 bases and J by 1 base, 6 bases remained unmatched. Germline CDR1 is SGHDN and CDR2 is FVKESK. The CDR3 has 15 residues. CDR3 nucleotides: TGTGCCAGCAACCCTAGCGGGACTCGCACAGATACGCAGTATTTT. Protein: CASNPSGTRTDTQYF.

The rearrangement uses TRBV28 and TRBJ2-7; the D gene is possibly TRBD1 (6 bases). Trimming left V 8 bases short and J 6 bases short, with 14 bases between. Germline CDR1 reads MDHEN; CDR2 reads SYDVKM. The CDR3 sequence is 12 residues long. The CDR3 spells CASRTGPVEQYF. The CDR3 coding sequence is TGTGCCAGCCGAACAGGGCCTGTCGAGCAGTACTTC.

Written as DNA, the CDR3 is TGTGCCAGCAGGGAGCTAGGGGACACCGGGGAGCTGTTTTTT. This sequence encodes CASRELGDTGELFF. The rearrangement uses TRBV25-1 and TRBJ2-2, with D tentatively TRBD1 (5 bases). V was clipped by 6 bases and J by 3 bases, with 11 bases between them. CDR1 MGHDK and CDR2 SYGVNS come from the germline V gene. The length of the CDR3 is 14 residues.

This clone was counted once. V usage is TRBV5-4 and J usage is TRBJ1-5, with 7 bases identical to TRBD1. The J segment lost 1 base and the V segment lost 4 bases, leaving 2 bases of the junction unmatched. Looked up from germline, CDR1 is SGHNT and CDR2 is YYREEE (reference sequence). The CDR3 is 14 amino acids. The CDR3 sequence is CASSKTGSNQPQHF. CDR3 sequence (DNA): TGTGCCAGCAGCAAGACAGGGAGCAATCAGCCCCAGCATTTT.

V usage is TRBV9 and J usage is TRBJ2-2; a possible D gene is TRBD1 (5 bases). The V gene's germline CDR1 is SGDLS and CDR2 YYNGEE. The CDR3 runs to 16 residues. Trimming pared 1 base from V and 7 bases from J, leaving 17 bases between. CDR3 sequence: CASSVRAGISLGELFF. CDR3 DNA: TGTGCCAGCAGCGTACGCGCAGGGATAAGTCTCGGGGAGCTGTTTTTT.

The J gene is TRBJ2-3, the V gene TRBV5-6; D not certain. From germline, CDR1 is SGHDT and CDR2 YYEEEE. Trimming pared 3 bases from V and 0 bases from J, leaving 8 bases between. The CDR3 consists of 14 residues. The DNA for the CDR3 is TGTGCCAGCAGCTCCCAGACTAGCACAGATACGCAGTATTTT. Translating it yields CASSSQTSTDTQYF.

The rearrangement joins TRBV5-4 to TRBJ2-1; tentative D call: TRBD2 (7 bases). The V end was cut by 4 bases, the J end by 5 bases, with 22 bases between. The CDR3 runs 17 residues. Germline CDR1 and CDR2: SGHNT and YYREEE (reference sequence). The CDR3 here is CASSVGGGAVGNNEQFF. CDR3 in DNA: TGTGCCAGCAGCGTGGGAGGGGGGGCGGTAGGCAACAATGAGCAGTTCTTC.

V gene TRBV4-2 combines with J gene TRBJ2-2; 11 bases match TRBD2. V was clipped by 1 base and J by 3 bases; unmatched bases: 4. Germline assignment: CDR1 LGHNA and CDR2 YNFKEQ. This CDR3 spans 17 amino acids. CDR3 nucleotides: TGTGCCAGCAGCCAAGCTAGCGGGAGGCGCGACACCGGGGAGCTGTTTTTT. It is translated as CASSQASGRRDTGELFF.

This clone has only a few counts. The CDR3, as DNA: TGCGCCAGCAGCTTCCGACTAGCGGGAAGGGACACGCAGTATTTT. Translated: CASSFRLAGRDTQYF. V and J are TRBV5-1 and TRBJ2-3; 11 nucleotides match TRBD2. The CDR3 runs 15 residues. Germline CDR1 SGHRS, CDR2 YFSETQ. The V and J ends lost 2 bases and 9 bases, in that order; junction bases with no gene match: 8.

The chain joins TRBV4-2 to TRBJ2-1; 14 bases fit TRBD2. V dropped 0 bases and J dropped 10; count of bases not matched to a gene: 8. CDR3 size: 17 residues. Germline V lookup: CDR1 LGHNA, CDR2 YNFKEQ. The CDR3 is CASSQEVSGLAGAEQFF. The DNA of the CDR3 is TGTGCCAGCAGCCAAGAAGTCTCGGGACTAGCGGGAGCAGAGCAGTTCTTC.

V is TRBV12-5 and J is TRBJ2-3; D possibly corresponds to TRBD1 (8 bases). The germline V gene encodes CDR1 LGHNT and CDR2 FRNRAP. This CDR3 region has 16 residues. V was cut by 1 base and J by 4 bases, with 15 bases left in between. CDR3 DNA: TGTGCTAGTGGTTTGGCGAGAACAGGGGGGGCAGATACGCAGTATTTT. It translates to CASGLARTGGADTQYF.

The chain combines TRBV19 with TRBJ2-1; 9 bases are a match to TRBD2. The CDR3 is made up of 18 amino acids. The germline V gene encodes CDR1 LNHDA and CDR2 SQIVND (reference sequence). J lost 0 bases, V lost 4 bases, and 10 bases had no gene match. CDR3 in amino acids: CASSNGIAGASSYNEQFF. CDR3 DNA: TGTGCCAGTAGTAATGGGATAGCGGGAGCGAGCTCCTACAATGAGCAGTTCTTC.

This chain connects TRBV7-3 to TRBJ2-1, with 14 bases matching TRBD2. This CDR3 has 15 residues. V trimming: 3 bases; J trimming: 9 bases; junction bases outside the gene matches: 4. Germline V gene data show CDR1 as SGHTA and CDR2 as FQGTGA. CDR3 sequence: CASSLGLAGVTEQFF. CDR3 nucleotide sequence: TGTGCCAGCAGCTTGGGACTAGCGGGAGTAACTGAGCAGTTCTTC. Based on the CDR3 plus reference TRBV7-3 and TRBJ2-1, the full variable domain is GAGVSQTPSNKVTEKGKYVELRCDPISGHTALYWYRQSLGQGPEFLIYFQGTGAADDSGLPNDRFFAVRPEGSVSTLKIQRTERGDSAVYLCASSLGLAGVTEQFFGPGTRLTVL.

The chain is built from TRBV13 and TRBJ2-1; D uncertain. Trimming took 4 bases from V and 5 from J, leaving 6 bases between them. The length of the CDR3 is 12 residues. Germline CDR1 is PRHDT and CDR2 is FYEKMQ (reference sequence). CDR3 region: CASSSLNNEQFF. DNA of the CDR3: TGTGCCAGCAGCTCCTTAAACAATGAGCAGTTCTTC.

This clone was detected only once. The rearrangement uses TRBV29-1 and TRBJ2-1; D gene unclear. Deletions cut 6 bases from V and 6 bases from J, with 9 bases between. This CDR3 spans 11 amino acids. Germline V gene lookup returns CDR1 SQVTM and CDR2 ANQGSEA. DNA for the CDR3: TGCAGCGTCCGAGAGGTCAATGAGCAGTTCTTC. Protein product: CSVREVNEQFF.